This T cell receptor (beta chain) is from a study of T cells in Graves' hyperthyroidism and ophthalmopathy. Amplification of TCR beta CDR3 regions used RNA as the template. First-round RT-PCR of the TCR CDR3 relied on the HTBI primer set. TCRdb re-called the multiplex PCR reads with MiXCR, one entry per CDR3 protein. The sample includes approximately 430,000 distinct CDR3 sequences, approximately 14% of them seen just once. This clonotype was picked up many times. Hyperthyroidism had been newly diagnosed in patients aged 18 to 65, and its duration was under 2 months. Pregnant or lactating patients were excluded, as were those with uncontrolled infection or other autoimmune disease. Sequencing input: blood. The receptor's source is a woman aged 18 to 35 with Graves' hyperthyroidism.

The CDR3 spells CASRNSGLLNEQFF. The DNA for the CDR3 is TGTGCCAGCAGAAACTCGGGACTACTGAATGAGCAGTTCTTC. V usage is TRBV12-3 or TRBV12-4 and J usage is TRBJ2-1; 7 bases agree with TRBD2. With 6 bases clipped from V and 7 bases from J, the junction kept 9 bases outside the gene matches. This CDR3 contains 14 residues.